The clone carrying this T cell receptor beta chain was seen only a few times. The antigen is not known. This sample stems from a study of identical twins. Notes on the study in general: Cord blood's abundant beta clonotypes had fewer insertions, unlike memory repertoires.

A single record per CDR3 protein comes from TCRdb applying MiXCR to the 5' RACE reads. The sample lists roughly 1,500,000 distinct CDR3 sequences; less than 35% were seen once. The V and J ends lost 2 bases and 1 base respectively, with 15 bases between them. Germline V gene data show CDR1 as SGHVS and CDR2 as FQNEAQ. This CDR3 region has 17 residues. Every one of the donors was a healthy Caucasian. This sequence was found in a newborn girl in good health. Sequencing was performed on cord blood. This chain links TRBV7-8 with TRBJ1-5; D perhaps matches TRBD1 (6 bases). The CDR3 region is CASSLRGTAVSNQPQHF. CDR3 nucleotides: TGTGCCAGCAGCTTAAGGGGGACGGCCGTGAGCAATCAGCCCCAGCATTTT.